These 23 T cell receptor beta chains share one sample of origin, sequenced in a study of blood T cell repertoires in COVID-19. Produced via immunoSEQ multiplex PCR; TCRdb's table is partial and in-frame only. Of about 61,000 clones listed, 91% were seen once; the top ten hold over 7.5%. The sequenced sample consisted of peripheral blood. The receptors were sampled from a human donor in a cohort sampled during active COVID-19.

The rearrangement joins TRBV6-5 to TRBJ1-1, with D uncertain. This CDR3 region has 12 residues. The germline V gene has CDR1 MNHEY and CDR2 SVGAGI. Trimming shortened V by 4 bases and J by 4 bases, and 7 bases separated the two germline ends. CDR3 coding DNA: TGTGCCAGCAGTTCTGCGGCCACTGAAGCTTTCTTT. Its translation: CASSSAATEAFF.

This clone was picked up one time. This sequence joins TRBV2 and TRBJ2-7; tentative D call: TRBD2 (5 bases). The CDR3 spans 12 residues. The V end was cut by 8 bases, the J end by 0 bases, with 8 bases between. Looked up from germline, CDR1 is SNHLY and CDR2 is FYNNEI. The CDR3 nucleotides read TGTGCCAGCGGTCGGGGCTCCTACGAGCAGTACTTC. Protein: CASGRGSYEQYF.

The chain couples TRBV7-3 to TRBJ2-2, with 10 bases aligning to TRBD2. The V gene end was trimmed by 2 bases and the J gene end by 6 bases; junction bases not matched to a gene: 12. Germline CDR1 and CDR2: SGHTA and FQGTGA. CDR3 length: 18 residues. The CDR3 bases are TGTGCCAGCAGCTTATTGGCTCTAGCGGGAGACGGAGCCGGGGAGCTGTTTTTT. Translating it yields CASSLLALAGDGAGELFF. Based on the CDR3 plus reference TRBV7-3 and TRBJ2-2, the full variable domain is GAGVSQTPSNKVTEKGKYVELRCDPISGHTALYWYRQSLGQGPEFLIYFQGTGAADDSGLPNDRFFAVRPEGSVSTLKIQRTERGDSAVYLCASSLLALAGDGAGELFFGEGSRLTVL.

This clone was picked up one time. This chain links TRBV15 with TRBJ2-7; TRBD1 matches at 10 bases. The germline V gene has CDR1 LNHNV and CDR2 YYDKDF (reference sequence). The CDR3 loop spans 15 amino acids. The junction had 5 bases not matched to a gene; V was cut back by 2 bases and J by 4 bases. CDR3 in amino acids: CATSRLGTGVYEQYF. CDR3 nucleotides: TGTGCCACCAGCAGACTCGGGACAGGGGTTTACGAGCAGTACTTC.

Only one count was recorded for this clone. The chain couples TRBV11-2 to TRBJ2-7, with 10 bases that match TRBD1. The CDR3 consists of 15 residues. V was clipped by 4 bases and J by 5 bases; unmatched bases: 8. The V gene's germline CDR1 is SGHAT and CDR2 FQNNGV. The CDR3 coding sequence is TGTGCCAGCAGCTCTATACGACAGGGGGCGAACGAGCAGTACTTC. It encodes CASSSIRQGANEQYF.

This clone was observed a single time. V gene TRBV29-1 combines with J gene TRBJ1-5; 7 bases map to TRBD1. The CDR3 runs 13 residues. Germline V lookup: CDR1 SQVTM, CDR2 ANQGSEA. V dropped 4 bases and J dropped 6; count of bases not matched to a gene: 6. In DNA, the CDR3 is TGCAGCGTTGTCACAGGGGTTAGTCAGCCCCAGCATTTT. This codes for CSVVTGVSQPQHF.

The chain employs TRBV5-4 and TRBJ2-3; 9 bases agree with TRBD1. The V gene end was trimmed by 4 bases and the J gene end by 4 bases; junction bases not matched to a gene: 4. The CDR3 is made up of 14 amino acids. Germline V CDR1 and CDR2: SGHNT, YYREEE (reference sequence). CDR3 DNA: TGTGCCAGCAGCGTGACAGGGGGAGCAGATACGCAGTATTTT. Translation gives CASSVTGGADTQYF.

CDR3 sequence: CASSAPGQLYGYTF. CDR3 nucleotide sequence: TGTGCCAGCAGCGCTCCGGGACAGCTCTATGGCTACACCTTC. This chain connects TRBV5-4 to TRBJ1-2; the match to TRBD1 covers 7 bases. The V gene's germline CDR1 is SGHNT and CDR2 YYREEE (reference sequence). CDR3 length: 14 residues. J gave up 4 bases and V 4 bases, and 7 bases lay outside the gene matches.

This clone was recorded once. This rearrangement joins TRBV5-1 to TRBJ1-4, with D unclear. Trimming cost V 4 bases and J 8 bases, with 18 bases left between them. The CDR3 runs to 15 residues. Germline lookup yields CDR1 SGHRS and CDR2 YFSETQ. Written as DNA, the CDR3 is TGCGCCAGCAGCCCGGAGGGAGGGTGGCGAGAAAAACTGTTTTTT. It specifies CASSPEGGWREKLFF.

The chain links TRBV2 to TRBJ2-5; D uncertain. CDR1 and CDR2 (germline): SNHLY, FYNNEI. The CDR3 is 14 amino acids. With 2 bases removed from V and 1 base from J, the gap between germline ends came to 8 bases. CDR3 amino acids: CASSEMRIQETQYF. The CDR3 coding sequence is TGTGCCAGCAGTGAAATGAGGATCCAAGAGACCCAGTACTTC.

The rearrangement links TRBV7-9 to TRBJ2-7; 7 bases line up with TRBD1. After removal of 6 bases from V and 3 bases from J, the junction contained 11 bases not matched to a gene. Germline values: CDR1 SEHNR, CDR2 FQNEAQ (reference sequence). The CDR3 has 15 residues. The CDR3 DNA reads as TGTGCCAGCAGTCCTAGGGGGCCCTATGGCTACGAGCAGTACTTC. Encoded protein: CASSPRGPYGYEQYF. The full variable domain, its missing parts supplied by reference TRBV7-9 and TRBJ2-7, is DTGVSQNPRHKITKRGQNVTFRCDPISEHNRLYWYRQTLGQGPEFLTYFQNEAQLEKSRLLSDRFSAERPKGSFSTLEIQRTEQGDSAMYLCASSPRGPYGYEQYFGPGTRLTVT.

The chain couples TRBV9 to TRBJ1-3; 8 bases agree with TRBD1. The ends lost 7 bases at V and 7 bases at J; junction bases unmatched: 16. The CDR3 contains 16 residues. Germline-derived CDR1 and CDR2 are SGDLS and YYNGEE. The CDR3 here is CASGGRTGLTGNTIYF. The CDR3 DNA follows: TGTGCCAGCGGTGGACGGACAGGGTTAACGGGTAACACCATATATTTT.

V usage is TRBV13 and J usage is TRBJ1-2; D remains ambiguous. The length of the CDR3 is 13 residues. Germline V gene sequence: CDR1 PRHDT, CDR2 FYEKMQ (reference sequence). The V and J ends lost 0 bases and 8 bases respectively, with 10 bases between them. CDR3 bases: TGTGCCAGCAGCTTAGGAGGGCGGGAGGGCTACACCTTC. The encoded protein is CASSLGGREGYTF.

The chain is built from TRBV6-1 and TRBJ2-7, with TRBD1 identical over 7 bases. V dropped 3 bases and J dropped 2; count of bases not matched to a gene: 7. The CDR3 contains 15 residues. CDR1 MNHNS and CDR2 SASEGT come from the germline V gene. CDR3 region: CASSDQRQGTYEQYF. As DNA, the CDR3 is TGTGCCAGCAGTGACCAGAGACAGGGAACCTACGAGCAGTACTTC.

The V call is TRBV5-1, the J call TRBJ2-3; tentatively, D is TRBD2 (5 bases). The ends were cut back, 0 bases at V and 3 bases at J, with 8 bases in the middle. The CDR3 extends over 14 amino acids. The germline gives CDR1 SGHRS, CDR2 YFSETQ. The CDR3: CASSLGTYTDTQYF. Here the CDR3 DNA reads TGCGCCAGCAGCTTGGGGACTTATACAGATACGCAGTATTTT.

The CDR3 DNA sequence: TGTGCCAGCTCAGTCGGGACAGACTATCAGCCCCAGCATTTT. Its translation is CASSVGTDYQPQHF. This rearrangement joins TRBV18 to TRBJ1-5; TRBD1 matches 7 bases. The V gene end was trimmed by 5 bases and the J gene end by 5 bases; junction bases not matched to a gene: 6. The CDR3 has 14 amino acids. Germline CDR1 and CDR2: KGHSH and LQKENI.

The rearrangement links TRBV5-1 to TRBJ2-2; tentative D call: TRBD1 (5 bases). The CDR3 runs 14 residues. The germline gives CDR1 SGHRS, CDR2 YFSETQ. V lost 4 bases, J lost 1 base, and 8 bases lay in between. The CDR3 loop is CASSLGQNTGELFF. The CDR3 region has the DNA TGCGCCAGCAGCCTAGGACAGAACACCGGGGAGCTGTTTTTT.

The chain recombines TRBV18 with TRBJ2-1, with 12 bases lining up with TRBD1. Per the germline V gene, CDR1 is KGHSH and CDR2 is LQKENI. After removal of 3 bases from V and 8 bases from J, the junction contained 2 bases not matched to a gene. The CDR3 has 14 residues. CDR3: CASSPGTGGYEQFF. As DNA, the CDR3 is TGTGCCAGCTCACCCGGGACAGGGGGCTATGAGCAGTTCTTC.

This chain joins TRBV6-2 or TRBV6-3 and TRBJ1-5; D is ambiguous. The germline V gene encodes CDR1 MNHEY and CDR2 SVGEGT. V was trimmed by 7 bases and J by 5 bases, leaving 15 bases between them. This CDR3 has 14 residues. The CDR3 region has the DNA TGTGCCAGCACCCCAAGACGGGAGCATCAGCCCCAGCATTTT. Amino acid sequence: CASTPRREHQPQHF.

The chain recombines TRBV6-5 with TRBJ2-7; 8 bases line up with TRBD2. V was clipped by 7 bases and J by 6 bases; unmatched bases: 5. Germline V CDR1 and CDR2: MNHEY, SVGAGI. This CDR3 has 12 residues. CDR3 loop: CASKAGVGEQYF. CDR3 DNA sequence: TGTGCCAGCAAAGCGGGAGTAGGCGAGCAGTACTTC.

The V gene is TRBV6-5, the J gene TRBJ2-3, with no clear D. V was shortened by 6 bases and J by 4 bases, with 14 bases between the two germline ends. The V gene's germline CDR1 is MNHEY and CDR2 SVGAGI. The CDR3 is 14 residues long. The CDR3 protein is CASRREAEADTQYF. In nucleotides, the CDR3 is TGTGCCAGCAGGAGAGAGGCAGAGGCAGATACGCAGTATTTT.

This clone came up once. The V call is TRBV7-2, the J call TRBJ2-2; 8 bases are shared with TRBD2. Germline CDR1 reads SGHTA; CDR2 reads FQGNSA. V lost 5 bases to trimming and J lost 6 bases; unmatched junction nucleotides: 11. The CDR3 sequence is 16 residues long. The CDR3 is CASSSRLATLSGELFF. The DNA for the CDR3 is TGTGCCAGCAGCAGCCGACTAGCGACACTCTCCGGGGAGCTGTTTTTT.

This rearrangement joins TRBV5-1 to TRBJ2-5; 9 positions agree with TRBD1. The CDR3 covers 16 residues. V dropped 5 bases and J dropped 5; count of bases not matched to a gene: 13. Germline loops: CDR1 SGHRS, CDR2 YFSETQ. CDR3 loop: CASSSVPGQGSETQYF. The CDR3 nucleotides read TGCGCCAGCAGTTCAGTCCCGGGACAGGGTTCGGAGACCCAGTACTTC.